This T cell receptor (beta chain) was profiled in a study of T cells of healthy individuals. Germline values: CDR1 SQVTM, CDR2 ANQGSEA. The CDR3 extends over 13 amino acids. With 4 bases removed from V and 3 bases from J, the gap between germline ends came to 13 bases. In this sample, this clonotype turned up many times. MiXCR was run by TCRdb on the 5' RACE reads, yielding one entry per CDR3 protein. The sample includes 60,000 to 70,000 distinct CDR3 sequences, around 15% seen only once; the top ten take 4% to 5%. The chain joins TRBV29-1 to TRBJ2-7, with D maybe TRBD1 (5 bases). This TCR derives from a human donor in good health. The CDR3 nucleotides read TGCAGCGTTGCGGAACAGGCTGTCTACGAGCAGTACTTC. It yields the protein CSVAEQAVYEQYF.